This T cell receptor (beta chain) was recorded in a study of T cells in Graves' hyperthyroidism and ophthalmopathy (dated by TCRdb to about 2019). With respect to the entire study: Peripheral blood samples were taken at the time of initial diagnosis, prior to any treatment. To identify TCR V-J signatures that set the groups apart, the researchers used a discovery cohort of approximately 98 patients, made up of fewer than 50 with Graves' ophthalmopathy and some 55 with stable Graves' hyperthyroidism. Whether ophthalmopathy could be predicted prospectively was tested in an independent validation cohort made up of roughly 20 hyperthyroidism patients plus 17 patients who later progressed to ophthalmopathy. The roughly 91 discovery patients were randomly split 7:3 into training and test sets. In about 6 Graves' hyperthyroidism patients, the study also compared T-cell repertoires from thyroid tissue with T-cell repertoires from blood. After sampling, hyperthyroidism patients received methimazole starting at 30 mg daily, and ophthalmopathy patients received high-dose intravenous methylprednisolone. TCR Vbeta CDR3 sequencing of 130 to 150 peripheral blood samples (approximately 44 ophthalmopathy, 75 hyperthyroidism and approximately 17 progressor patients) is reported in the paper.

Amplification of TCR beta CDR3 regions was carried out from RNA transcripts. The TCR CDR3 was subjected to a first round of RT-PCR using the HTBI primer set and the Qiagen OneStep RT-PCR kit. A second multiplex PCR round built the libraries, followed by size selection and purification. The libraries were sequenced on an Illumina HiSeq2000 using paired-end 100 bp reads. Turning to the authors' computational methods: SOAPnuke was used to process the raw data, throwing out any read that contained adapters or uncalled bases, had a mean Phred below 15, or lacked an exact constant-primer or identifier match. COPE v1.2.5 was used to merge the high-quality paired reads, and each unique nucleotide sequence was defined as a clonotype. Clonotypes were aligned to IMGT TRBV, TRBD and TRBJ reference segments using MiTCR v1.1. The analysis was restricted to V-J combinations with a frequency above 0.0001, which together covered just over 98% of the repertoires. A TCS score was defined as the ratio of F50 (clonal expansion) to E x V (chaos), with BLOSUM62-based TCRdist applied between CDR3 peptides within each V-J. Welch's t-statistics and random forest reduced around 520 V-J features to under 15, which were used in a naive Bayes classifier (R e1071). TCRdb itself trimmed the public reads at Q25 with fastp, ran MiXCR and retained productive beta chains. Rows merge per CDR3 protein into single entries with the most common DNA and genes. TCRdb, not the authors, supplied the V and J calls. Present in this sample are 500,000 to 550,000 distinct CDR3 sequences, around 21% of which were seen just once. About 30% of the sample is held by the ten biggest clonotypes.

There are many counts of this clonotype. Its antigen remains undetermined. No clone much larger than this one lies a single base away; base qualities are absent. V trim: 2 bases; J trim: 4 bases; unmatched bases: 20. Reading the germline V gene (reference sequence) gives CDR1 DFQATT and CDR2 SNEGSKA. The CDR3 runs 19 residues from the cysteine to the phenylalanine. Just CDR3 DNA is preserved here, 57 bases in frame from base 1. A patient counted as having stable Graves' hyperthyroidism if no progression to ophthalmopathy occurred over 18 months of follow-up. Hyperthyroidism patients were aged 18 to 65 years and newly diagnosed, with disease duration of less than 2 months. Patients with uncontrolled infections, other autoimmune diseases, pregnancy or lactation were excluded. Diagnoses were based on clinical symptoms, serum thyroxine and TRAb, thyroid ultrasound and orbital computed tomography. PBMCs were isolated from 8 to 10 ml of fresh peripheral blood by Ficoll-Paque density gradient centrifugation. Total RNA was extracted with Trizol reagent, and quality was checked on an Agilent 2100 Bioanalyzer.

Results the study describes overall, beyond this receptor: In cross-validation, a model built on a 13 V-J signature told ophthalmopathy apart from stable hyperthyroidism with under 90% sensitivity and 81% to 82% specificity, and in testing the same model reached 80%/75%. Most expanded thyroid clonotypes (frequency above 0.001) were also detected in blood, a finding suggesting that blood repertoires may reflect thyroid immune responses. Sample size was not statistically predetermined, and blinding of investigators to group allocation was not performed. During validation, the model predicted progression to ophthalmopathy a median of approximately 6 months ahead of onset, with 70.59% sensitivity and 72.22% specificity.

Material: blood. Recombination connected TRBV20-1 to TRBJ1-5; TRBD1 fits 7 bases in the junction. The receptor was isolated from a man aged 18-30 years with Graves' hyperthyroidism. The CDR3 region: CSARSRDRAYSGGNQPQHF. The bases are TGCAGTGCTAGATCCAGAGACAGGGCGTATTCAGGGGGAAATCAGCCCCAGCATTTT.